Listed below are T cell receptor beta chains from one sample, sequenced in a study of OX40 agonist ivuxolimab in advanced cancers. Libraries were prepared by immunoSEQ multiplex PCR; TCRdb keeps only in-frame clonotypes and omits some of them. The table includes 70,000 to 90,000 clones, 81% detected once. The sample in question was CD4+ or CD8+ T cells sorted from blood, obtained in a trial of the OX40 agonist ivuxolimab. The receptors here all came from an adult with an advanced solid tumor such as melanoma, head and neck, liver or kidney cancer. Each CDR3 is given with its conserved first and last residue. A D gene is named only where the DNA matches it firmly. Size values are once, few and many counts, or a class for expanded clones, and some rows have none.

cdr3_nt: TGTGCCAGCGGACCACAGGGGGCAAATCAGCCCCAGCATTTT; cdr3_aa: CASGPQGANQPQHF; v_call: TRBV27; d_call: TRBD1; j_call: TRBJ1-5; clone_size: .
cdr3_nt: TGTGCCAGCAGCCCAGTGACAGGCACCTACGAGCAGTACTTC; cdr3_aa: CASSPVTGTYEQYF; v_call: TRBV7-9; d_call: .; j_call: TRBJ2-7; clone_size: .
cdr3_nt: TGTGCCATCAGTGAGCCCCGGACAGGGTGGCTACTATATTTT; cdr3_aa: CAISEPRTGWLLYF; v_call: TRBV10-3; d_call: TRBD1; j_call: TRBJ1-3; clone_size: .
cdr3_nt: TGCGCCAGCAGCTGGGGACTAGCGGACAATGAGCAGTTCTTC; cdr3_aa: CASSWGLADNEQFF; v_call: TRBV5-1; d_call: TRBD2; j_call: TRBJ2-1; clone_size: .
cdr3_nt: TGTGCCAGCAGCTTAGTCCAGGGTTACGAGCAGTACTTC; cdr3_aa: CASSLVQGYEQYF; v_call: TRBV11-3; d_call: .; j_call: TRBJ2-7; clone_size: few
cdr3_nt: TGTGCCAGCAGCTCAGGGTCTAGGGGCTACACCTTC; cdr3_aa: CASSSGSRGYTF; v_call: TRBV7-9; d_call: .; j_call: TRBJ1-2; clone_size: once
cdr3_nt: TGTGCCAGCAGGACAGAAAATCAGCCCCAGCATTTT; cdr3_aa: CASRTENQPQHF; v_call: TRBV6-1; d_call: .; j_call: TRBJ1-5; clone_size: once
cdr3_nt: TGTGCCAGCAGTGAAGCGGGGCTTTATACGCAGTATTTT; cdr3_aa: CASSEAGLYTQYF; v_call: TRBV6-1; d_call: .; j_call: TRBJ2-3; clone_size: .
cdr3_nt: TGTGCCAGCAGCCCCAGTGTACTCGGTGAGCAGTTCTTC; cdr3_aa: CASSPSVLGEQFF; v_call: TRBV6-5; d_call: .; j_call: TRBJ2-1; clone_size: .
cdr3_nt: TGTGCCAGCAGCTGGGGGGGGACGCCTTCCTACGAGCAGTACTTC; cdr3_aa: CASSWGGTPSYEQYF; v_call: TRBV11-3; d_call: TRBD2; j_call: TRBJ2-7; clone_size: once
cdr3_nt: TGTGCCAGCAAAGAGTTAGCGGGGGGCGGGCAAGAGACCCAGTACTTC; cdr3_aa: CASKELAGGGQETQYF; v_call: TRBV2; d_call: TRBD2; j_call: TRBJ2-5; clone_size: .
cdr3_nt: TGCAGCGCGATCGGGGGTGACTATGGCTACACCTTC; cdr3_aa: CSAIGGDYGYTF; v_call: TRBV29-1; d_call: .; j_call: TRBJ1-2; clone_size: .
cdr3_nt: TGTGCCTGGAGTTTAGTAGGGAATTCACCCCTCCACTTT; cdr3_aa: CAWSLVGNSPLHF; v_call: TRBV30; d_call: .; j_call: TRBJ1-6; clone_size: .
cdr3_nt: TGCGCCAGCAGCTTGGGACTAGCGGGAGTAGGAGAGCAGTACTTC; cdr3_aa: CASSLGLAGVGEQYF; v_call: TRBV5-1; d_call: TRBD2; j_call: TRBJ2-7; clone_size: .
cdr3_nt: TGTGCCAGTCGAGGACAGGGGATTGGAAAACTGTTTTTT; cdr3_aa: CASRGQGIGKLFF; v_call: TRBV19; d_call: TRBD1; j_call: TRBJ1-4; clone_size: .
cdr3_nt: TGTGCCAGCAGCTTAAGGACTGAAGCTTTCTTT; cdr3_aa: CASSLRTEAFF; v_call: TRBV7-2; d_call: .; j_call: TRBJ1-1; clone_size: .
cdr3_nt: TGTGCCAGCAGCTCTAAATCGGGACTAGCGGAGTACAATGAGCAGTTCTTC; cdr3_aa: CASSSKSGLAEYNEQFF; v_call: TRBV7-8; d_call: TRBD2; j_call: TRBJ2-1; clone_size: .
cdr3_nt: TGTGCCACTGGGACAGGGTTTAGCTACGAGCAGTACTTC; cdr3_aa: CATGTGFSYEQYF; v_call: TRBV6-1; d_call: TRBD1; j_call: TRBJ2-7; clone_size: .
cdr3_nt: TGTGCCAGCAGCTTTTTACAAGACAGGGACACTGAAGCTTTCTTT; cdr3_aa: CASSFLQDRDTEAFF; v_call: TRBV5-4; d_call: TRBD1; j_call: TRBJ1-1; clone_size: .
cdr3_nt: TGTGCCAGCTCACCTGGGGCCTCTGGGGACACTGAAGCTTTCTTT; cdr3_aa: CASSPGASGDTEAFF; v_call: TRBV18; d_call: .; j_call: TRBJ1-1; clone_size: .
cdr3_nt: TGTGCCAGCAGCACGGACTATCGCGAGCAGTTCTTC; cdr3_aa: CASSTDYREQFF; v_call: TRBV7-2; d_call: .; j_call: TRBJ2-1; clone_size: .
cdr3_nt: TGCGCCAGCAGCCAAGATTATTTGGAGACCCAGTACTTC; cdr3_aa: CASSQDYLETQYF; v_call: TRBV4-1; d_call: .; j_call: TRBJ2-5; clone_size: once
cdr3_nt: TGTGCCAGTCAAGGCCAAAACTATGGCTACACCTTC; cdr3_aa: CASQGQNYGYTF; v_call: TRBV19; d_call: .; j_call: TRBJ1-2; clone_size: few
cdr3_nt: TGTGCCAGTAGTACCGGGACAGCACAGTTCTTC; cdr3_aa: CASSTGTAQFF; v_call: TRBV19; d_call: TRBD1; j_call: TRBJ2-1; clone_size: .
cdr3_nt: TGCGCCAGCAGCCGAGCGGGGAACAGATACCAAGAGACCCAGTACTTC; cdr3_aa: CASSRAGNRYQETQYF; v_call: TRBV5-1; d_call: TRBD2; j_call: TRBJ2-5; clone_size: once
cdr3_nt: TGTGCCAGCACCGTCAGCGGGGCGGGAGATACGCAGTATTTT; cdr3_aa: CASTVSGAGDTQYF; v_call: TRBV7-9; d_call: TRBD2; j_call: TRBJ2-3; clone_size: .
cdr3_nt: TGTGCCATCAGTGTACACGGGAATACAGGAAACACCATATATTTT; cdr3_aa: CAISVHGNTGNTIYF; v_call: TRBV10-3; d_call: .; j_call: TRBJ1-3; clone_size: once
cdr3_nt: TGTGCCAGCGCGGCGGGACTAGCGGGGGCCCAGGGGCAGTTCTTC; cdr3_aa: CASAAGLAGAQGQFF; v_call: TRBV2; d_call: TRBD2; j_call: TRBJ2-1; clone_size: few
cdr3_nt: TGTGCCAGCGCCACAGGGTCGACCCTGACCTACGAGCAGTACTTC; cdr3_aa: CASATGSTLTYEQYF; v_call: TRBV6-1; d_call: .; j_call: TRBJ2-7; clone_size: once
cdr3_nt: TGCAGCGTTGAGCCGCGGGGGACAGGGGAGCTCGGAAACTATGGCTACACCTTC; cdr3_aa: CSVEPRGTGELGNYGYTF; v_call: TRBV29-1; d_call: TRBD1; j_call: TRBJ1-2; clone_size: .
cdr3_nt: TGTGCCAGCAGTTTATCTGGTCCGTACCAAGAGACCCAGTACTTC; cdr3_aa: CASSLSGPYQETQYF; v_call: TRBV27; d_call: .; j_call: TRBJ2-5; clone_size: .
cdr3_nt: TGTGCCAGCAGTTACCCCGGGACAGGGGTCACCGGGGAGCTGTTTTTT; cdr3_aa: CASSYPGTGVTGELFF; v_call: TRBV28; d_call: TRBD1; j_call: TRBJ2-2; clone_size: .
cdr3_nt: TGTGCCTGGAGTGACGTTGGACTAGTAAACTACGAGCAGTACTTC; cdr3_aa: CAWSDVGLVNYEQYF; v_call: TRBV30; d_call: TRBD2; j_call: TRBJ2-7; clone_size: .
cdr3_nt: TGTGCCTGGAGTGCCCAAAGAACCGGGACAGGGGGCCCAGACACCTTC; cdr3_aa: CAWSAQRTGTGGPDTF; v_call: TRBV30; d_call: TRBD1; j_call: TRBJ1-2; clone_size: .
cdr3_nt: TGTGCCACCAGCAGAGACAGAAACACCATATATTTT; cdr3_aa: CATSRDRNTIYF; v_call: TRBV15; d_call: .; j_call: TRBJ1-3; clone_size: .
cdr3_nt: TGTGCCAGCAGTCCCAAATATCCGGTCCCCACTTACCCACAAGAGACCCAGTACTTC; cdr3_aa: CASSPKYPVPTYPQETQYF; v_call: TRBV27; d_call: .; j_call: TRBJ2-5; clone_size: .
cdr3_nt: TGTGCCAGCAGCTTCCGGGCAAGGGGAACCGGGGAGCTGTTTTTT; cdr3_aa: CASSFRARGTGELFF; v_call: TRBV5-4; d_call: .; j_call: TRBJ2-2; clone_size: .
cdr3_nt: TGCGCCAGCAGCTTGTTCGGTAGCGGACCCACCTACGAGCAGTACTTC; cdr3_aa: CASSLFGSGPTYEQYF; v_call: TRBV5-1; d_call: .; j_call: TRBJ2-7; clone_size: .
cdr3_nt: TGTGCCAGCAGTTTAATAGGTGCGCCGTACAATGAGCAGTTCTTC; cdr3_aa: CASSLIGAPYNEQFF; v_call: TRBV27; d_call: .; j_call: TRBJ2-1; clone_size: .
cdr3_nt: TGTGCCAGCAGCCAACAGGGGGCAGCTGAAGCTTTCTTT; cdr3_aa: CASSQQGAAEAFF; v_call: TRBV7-2; d_call: TRBD1; j_call: TRBJ1-1; clone_size: few
cdr3_nt: TGTGCCTGGAGTACAGGTAATGAGCAGTTCTTC; cdr3_aa: CAWSTGNEQFF; v_call: TRBV30; d_call: .; j_call: TRBJ2-1; clone_size: .
cdr3_nt: TGCAGCGTCACAAGAGGGGAGCAGTACTTC; cdr3_aa: CSVTRGEQYF; v_call: TRBV29-1; d_call: .; j_call: TRBJ2-7; clone_size: .
cdr3_nt: TGTGCCAGCAGTGAAGCCGGGACCCGAAACAATTCACCCCTCCACTTT; cdr3_aa: CASSEAGTRNNSPLHF; v_call: TRBV2; d_call: .; j_call: TRBJ1-6; clone_size: .
cdr3_nt: TGTGCCAGCAGCCAAGGAGTAGCGTTGGGGGAGACCCAGTACTTC; cdr3_aa: CASSQGVALGETQYF; v_call: TRBV14; d_call: .; j_call: TRBJ2-5; clone_size: .
cdr3_nt: TGTGCCTGGAGCGGTGCGGACATTCAGTACTTC; cdr3_aa: CAWSGADIQYF; v_call: TRBV30; d_call: .; j_call: TRBJ2-4; clone_size: .
cdr3_nt: TGTGCCAGCAGTTCCCGGGACTCCTTGGTCGACCACACCTTC; cdr3_aa: CASSSRDSLVDHTF; v_call: TRBV6-1; d_call: .; j_call: TRBJ1-2; clone_size: .
cdr3_nt: TGCGCCAGCCAAAGGGACGGTGCCTACGAGCAGTACTTC; cdr3_aa: CASQRDGAYEQYF; v_call: TRBV10-1; d_call: .; j_call: TRBJ2-7; clone_size: .
cdr3_nt: TGTGCCAGCAGCTTAATGGGCTACGAGCAGTACTTC; cdr3_aa: CASSLMGYEQYF; v_call: TRBV11-2; d_call: .; j_call: TRBJ2-7; clone_size: .
cdr3_nt: TGTGCCAGCAGCTCCGGACAGGACAACTACGAGCAGTACTTC; cdr3_aa: CASSSGQDNYEQYF; v_call: TRBV5-4; d_call: TRBD1; j_call: TRBJ2-7; clone_size: .
cdr3_nt: TGTGCCAGCAGTTTTTCCCCCGGGAGCAATGAAAAACTGTTTTTT; cdr3_aa: CASSFSPGSNEKLFF; v_call: TRBV27; d_call: .; j_call: TRBJ1-4; clone_size: .
cdr3_nt: TGTGCCAGCAGCTTCGGAATGGGTGCTGAAGCTTTCTTT; cdr3_aa: CASSFGMGAEAFF; v_call: TRBV5-6; d_call: .; j_call: TRBJ1-1; clone_size: .
cdr3_nt: TGTGCCAGCAGCCCCCAAGCCGTGTACGAGCAGTACTTC; cdr3_aa: CASSPQAVYEQYF; v_call: TRBV7-9; d_call: .; j_call: TRBJ2-7; clone_size: .
cdr3_nt: TGTGCCAGCAGATCGATTTGGCGGCAGACCACAGATACGCAGTATTTT; cdr3_aa: CASRSIWRQTTDTQYF; v_call: TRBV7-9; d_call: .; j_call: TRBJ2-3; clone_size: .
cdr3_nt: TGTGCCTGGAGTTTGGGAGGGCCCTATAGCAATCAGCCCCAGCATTTT; cdr3_aa: CAWSLGGPYSNQPQHF; v_call: TRBV30; d_call: .; j_call: TRBJ1-5; clone_size: once
cdr3_nt: TGTGCCTGGGCCCGGACTAGTGCAGATACGCAGTATTTT; cdr3_aa: CAWARTSADTQYF; v_call: TRBV30; d_call: TRBD2; j_call: TRBJ2-3; clone_size: .